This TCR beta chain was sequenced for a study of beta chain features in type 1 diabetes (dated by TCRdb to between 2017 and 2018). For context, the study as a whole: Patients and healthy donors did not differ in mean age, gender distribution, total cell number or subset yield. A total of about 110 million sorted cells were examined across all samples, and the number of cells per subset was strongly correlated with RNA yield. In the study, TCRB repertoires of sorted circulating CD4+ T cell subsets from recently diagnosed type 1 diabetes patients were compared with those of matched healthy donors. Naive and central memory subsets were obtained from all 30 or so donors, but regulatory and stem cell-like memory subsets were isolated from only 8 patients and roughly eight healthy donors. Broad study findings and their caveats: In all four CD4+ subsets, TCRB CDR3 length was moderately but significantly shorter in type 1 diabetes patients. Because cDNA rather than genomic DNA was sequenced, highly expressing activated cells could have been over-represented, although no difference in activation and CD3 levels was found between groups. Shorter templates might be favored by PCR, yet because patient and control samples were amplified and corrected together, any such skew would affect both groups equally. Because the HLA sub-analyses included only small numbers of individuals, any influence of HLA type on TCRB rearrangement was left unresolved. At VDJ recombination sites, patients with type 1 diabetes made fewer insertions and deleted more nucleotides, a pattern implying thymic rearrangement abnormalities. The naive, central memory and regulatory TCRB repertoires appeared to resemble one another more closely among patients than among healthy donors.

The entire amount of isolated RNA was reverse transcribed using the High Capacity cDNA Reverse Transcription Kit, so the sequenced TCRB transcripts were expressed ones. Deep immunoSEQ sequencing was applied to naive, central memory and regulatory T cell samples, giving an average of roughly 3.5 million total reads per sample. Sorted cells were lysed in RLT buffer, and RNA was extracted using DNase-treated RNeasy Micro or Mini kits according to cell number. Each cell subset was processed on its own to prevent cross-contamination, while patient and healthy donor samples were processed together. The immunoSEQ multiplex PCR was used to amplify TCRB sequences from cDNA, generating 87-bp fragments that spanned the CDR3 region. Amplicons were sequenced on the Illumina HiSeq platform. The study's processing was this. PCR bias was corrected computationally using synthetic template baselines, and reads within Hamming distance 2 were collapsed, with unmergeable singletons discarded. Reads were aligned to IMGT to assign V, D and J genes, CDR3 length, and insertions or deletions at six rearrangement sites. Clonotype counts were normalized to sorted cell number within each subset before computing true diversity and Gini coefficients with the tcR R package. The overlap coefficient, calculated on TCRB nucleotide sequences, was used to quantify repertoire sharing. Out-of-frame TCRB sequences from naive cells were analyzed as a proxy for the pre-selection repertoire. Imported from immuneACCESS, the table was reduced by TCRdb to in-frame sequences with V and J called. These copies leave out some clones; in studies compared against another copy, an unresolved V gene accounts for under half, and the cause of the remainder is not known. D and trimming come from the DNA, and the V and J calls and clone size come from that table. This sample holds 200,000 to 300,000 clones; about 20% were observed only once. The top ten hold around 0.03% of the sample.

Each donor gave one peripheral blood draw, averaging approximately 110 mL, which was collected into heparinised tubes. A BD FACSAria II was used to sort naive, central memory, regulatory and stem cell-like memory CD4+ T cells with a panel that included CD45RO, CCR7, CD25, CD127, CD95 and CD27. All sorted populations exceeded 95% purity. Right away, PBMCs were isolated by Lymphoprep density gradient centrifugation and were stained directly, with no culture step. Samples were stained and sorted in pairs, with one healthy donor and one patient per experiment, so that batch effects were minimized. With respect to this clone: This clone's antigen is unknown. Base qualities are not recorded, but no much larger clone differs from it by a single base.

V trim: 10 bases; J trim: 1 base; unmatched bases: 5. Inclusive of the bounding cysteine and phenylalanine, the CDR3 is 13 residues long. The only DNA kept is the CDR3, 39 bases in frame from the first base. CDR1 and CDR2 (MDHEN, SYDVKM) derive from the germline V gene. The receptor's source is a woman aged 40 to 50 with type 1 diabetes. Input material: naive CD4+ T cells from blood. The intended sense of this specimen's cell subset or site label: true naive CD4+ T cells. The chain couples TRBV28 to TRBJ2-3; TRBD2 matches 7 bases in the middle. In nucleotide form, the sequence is TGTGCCATAAGACGGGGGGGCACAGATACGCAGTATTTT. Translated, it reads CAIRRGGTDTQYF.